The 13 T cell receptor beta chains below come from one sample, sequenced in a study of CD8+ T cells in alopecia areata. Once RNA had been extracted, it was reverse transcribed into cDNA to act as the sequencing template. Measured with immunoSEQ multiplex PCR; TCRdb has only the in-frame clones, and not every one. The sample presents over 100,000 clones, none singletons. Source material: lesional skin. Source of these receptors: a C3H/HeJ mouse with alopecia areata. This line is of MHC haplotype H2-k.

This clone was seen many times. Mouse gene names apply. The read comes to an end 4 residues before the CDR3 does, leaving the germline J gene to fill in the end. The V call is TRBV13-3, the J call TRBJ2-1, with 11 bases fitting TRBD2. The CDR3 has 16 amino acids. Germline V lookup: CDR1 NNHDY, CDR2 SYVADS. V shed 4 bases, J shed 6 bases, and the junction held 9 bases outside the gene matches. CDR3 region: CASSPNRDWGFAEQFF. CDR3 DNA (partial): TGTGCCAGCAGTCCAAACCGGGACTGGGGGTTTGCT.

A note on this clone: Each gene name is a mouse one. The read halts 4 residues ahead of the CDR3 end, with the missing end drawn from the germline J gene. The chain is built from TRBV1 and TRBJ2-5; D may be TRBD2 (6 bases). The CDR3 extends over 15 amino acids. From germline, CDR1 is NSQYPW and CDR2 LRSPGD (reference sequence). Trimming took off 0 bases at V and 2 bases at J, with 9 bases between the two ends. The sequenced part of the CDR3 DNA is TGCACCTGCAGTGCAGACGGGGGGACCCAAGAC. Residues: CTCSADGGTQD. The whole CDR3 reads CTCSADGGTQDTQYF.

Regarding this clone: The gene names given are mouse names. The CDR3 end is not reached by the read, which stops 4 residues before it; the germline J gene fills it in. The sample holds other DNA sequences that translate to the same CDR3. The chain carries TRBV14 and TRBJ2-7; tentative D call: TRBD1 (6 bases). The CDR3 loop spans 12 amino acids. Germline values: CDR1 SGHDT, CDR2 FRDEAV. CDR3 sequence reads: CASSPQGYEQYF. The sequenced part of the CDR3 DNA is TGTGCCAGCAGCCCACAGGGATAT.

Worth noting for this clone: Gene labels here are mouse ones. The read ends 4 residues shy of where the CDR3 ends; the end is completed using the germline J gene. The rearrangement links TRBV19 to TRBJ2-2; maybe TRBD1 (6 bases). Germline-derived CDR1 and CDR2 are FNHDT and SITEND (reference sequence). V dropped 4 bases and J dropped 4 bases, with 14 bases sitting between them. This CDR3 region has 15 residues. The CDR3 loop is CASSEDRTTTGQLYF. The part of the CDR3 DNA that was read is TGTGCCAGCAGTGAGGACAGAACAACCACCGGG.

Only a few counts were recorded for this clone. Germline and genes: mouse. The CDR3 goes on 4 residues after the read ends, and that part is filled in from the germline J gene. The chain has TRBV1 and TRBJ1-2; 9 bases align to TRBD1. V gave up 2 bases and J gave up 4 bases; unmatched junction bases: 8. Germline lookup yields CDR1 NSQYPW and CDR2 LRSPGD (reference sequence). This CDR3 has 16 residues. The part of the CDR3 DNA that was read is TGCACCTGCAGTGCACACCGGGACAGGGAAGGCTCC. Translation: CTCSAHRDREGS. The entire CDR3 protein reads CTCSAHRDREGSDYTF.

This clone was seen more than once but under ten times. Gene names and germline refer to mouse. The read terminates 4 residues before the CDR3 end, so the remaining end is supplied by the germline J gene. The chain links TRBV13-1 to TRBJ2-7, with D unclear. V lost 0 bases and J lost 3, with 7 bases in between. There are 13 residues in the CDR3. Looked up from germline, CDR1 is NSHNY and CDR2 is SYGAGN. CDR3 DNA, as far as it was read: TGTGCCAGCAGTGATGGAACATACTAT. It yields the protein CASSDGTYY. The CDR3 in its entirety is CASSDGTYYEQYF.

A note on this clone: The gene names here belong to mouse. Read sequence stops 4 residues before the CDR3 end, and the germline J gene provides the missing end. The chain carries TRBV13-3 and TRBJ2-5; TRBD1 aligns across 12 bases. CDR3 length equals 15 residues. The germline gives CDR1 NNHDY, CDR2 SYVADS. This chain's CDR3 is CASSAGTGGEDTQYF. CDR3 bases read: TGTGCCAGCAGCGCCGGGACAGGGGGCGAAGAC.

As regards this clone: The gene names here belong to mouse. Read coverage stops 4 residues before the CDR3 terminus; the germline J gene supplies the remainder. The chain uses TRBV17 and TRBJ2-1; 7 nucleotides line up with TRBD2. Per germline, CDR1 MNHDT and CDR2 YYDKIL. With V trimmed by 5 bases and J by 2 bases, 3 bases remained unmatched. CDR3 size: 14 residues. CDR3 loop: CASSVWGYYAEQFF. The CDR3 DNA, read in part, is TGTGCTAGCAGTGTCTGGGGGTACTATGCT.

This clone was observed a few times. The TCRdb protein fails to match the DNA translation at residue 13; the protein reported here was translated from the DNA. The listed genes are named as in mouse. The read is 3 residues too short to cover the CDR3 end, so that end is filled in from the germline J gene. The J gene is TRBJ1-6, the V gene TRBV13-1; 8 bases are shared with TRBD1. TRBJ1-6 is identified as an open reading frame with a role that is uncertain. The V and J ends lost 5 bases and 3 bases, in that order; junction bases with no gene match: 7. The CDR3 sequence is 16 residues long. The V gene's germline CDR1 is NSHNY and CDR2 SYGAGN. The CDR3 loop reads CASSAGTGLYNSPLYF. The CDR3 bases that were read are TGTGCCAGCAGCGCCGGGACAGGTCTCTATAATTCGCCC.

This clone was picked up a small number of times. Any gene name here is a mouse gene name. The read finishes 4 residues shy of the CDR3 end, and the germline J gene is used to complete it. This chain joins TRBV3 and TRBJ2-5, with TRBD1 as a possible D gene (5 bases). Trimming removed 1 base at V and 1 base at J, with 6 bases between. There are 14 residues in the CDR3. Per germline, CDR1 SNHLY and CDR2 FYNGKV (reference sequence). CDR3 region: CASSLGRDQDTQYF. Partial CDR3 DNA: TGTGCCAGCAGCTTAGGCAGGGACCAAGAC.

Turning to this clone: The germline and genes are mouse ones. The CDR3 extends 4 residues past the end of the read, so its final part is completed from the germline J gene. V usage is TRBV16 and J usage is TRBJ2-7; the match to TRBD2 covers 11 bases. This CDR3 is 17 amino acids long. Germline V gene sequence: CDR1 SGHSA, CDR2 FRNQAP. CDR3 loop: CASSLDLTGGALYEQYF. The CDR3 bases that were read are TGTGCAAGCAGCTTAGATCTAACTGGGGGGGCCTTATAT. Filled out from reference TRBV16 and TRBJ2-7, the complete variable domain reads NAGVIQTPRHKVTGKGQEATLWCEPISGHSAVFWYRQTIVQGLEFLTYFRNQAPIDDSGMPKERFSAQMPNQSHSTLKIQSTQPQDSAVYLCASSLDLTGGALYEQYFGPGTRLTVL.

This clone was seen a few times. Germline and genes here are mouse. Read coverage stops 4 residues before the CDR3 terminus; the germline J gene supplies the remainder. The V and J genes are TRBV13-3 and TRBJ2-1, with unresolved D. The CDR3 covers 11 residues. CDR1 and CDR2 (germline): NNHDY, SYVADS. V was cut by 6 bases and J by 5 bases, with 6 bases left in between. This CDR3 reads CASIWNAEQFF. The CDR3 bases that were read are TGTGCCAGCATCTGGAATGCT.

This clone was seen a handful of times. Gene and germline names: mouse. This CDR3 is CASERQSYEQYF. Partial CDR3 DNA: TGTGCCAGCGAAAGACAATCTTAT. The chain is built from TRBV13-2 and TRBJ2-7; no definite D call. The read ends 4 residues before the CDR3 terminus; that terminus is restored from the germline J gene. The CDR3 covers 12 residues. From germline, CDR1 is NNHNN and CDR2 SYGAGS (reference sequence).